A single T cell receptor beta chain is shown here with its context. Its antigen is unidentified. The time point is: pretreatment peripheral blood. All patients handed over anywhere from 1 to 8 samples, pretreatment and on-treatment. These data originate in a study of PD-L1 blockade in urothelial cancer. Study-level information: Enrolled patients had been treated previously with 0 to 3 chemotherapy regimens. The study, taken as a whole, reports: Blood clones associated with the tumor expanded more at 3 weeks in durable-benefit patients.

Assay used: immunoSEQ multiplex PCR; TCRdb lists only in-frame clones, some missing. The data hold tens of thousands of clones, with about 90% observed a single time. Germline CDR1 reads ENHRY; CDR2 reads SYGVKD. The CDR3 contains 21 residues. The junction had 23 bases not matched to a gene; V was cut back by 5 bases and J by 0 bases. V is TRBV10-3 and J is TRBJ1-1; 8 nucleotides match TRBD1. Sequencing used PBMCs, obtained around atezolizumab (anti-PD-L1) treatment. This TCR was sampled from a man in his 60s with urothelial cancer. CDR3 residues: CAISLHPPLDRGVNLNTEAFF. DNA for the CDR3: TGTGCCATCAGTCTACATCCGCCCCTTGACAGGGGCGTTAATTTGAACACTGAAGCTTTCTTT.